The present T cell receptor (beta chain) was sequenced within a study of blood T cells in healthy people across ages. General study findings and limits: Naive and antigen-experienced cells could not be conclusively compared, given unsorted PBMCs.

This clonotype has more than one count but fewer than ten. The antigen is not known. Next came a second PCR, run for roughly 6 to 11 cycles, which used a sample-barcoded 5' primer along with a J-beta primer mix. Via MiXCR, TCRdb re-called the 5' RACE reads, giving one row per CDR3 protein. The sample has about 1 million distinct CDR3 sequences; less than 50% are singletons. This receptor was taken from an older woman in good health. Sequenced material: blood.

The CDR3 spells CSGTLAGGPYNEQFF. In DNA, the CDR3 is TGCAGCGGAACCTTAGCGGGAGGCCCCTACAATGAGCAGTTCTTC. J is TRBJ2-1 and V is TRBV29-1; 10 bases align to TRBD2. Trimming took 7 bases from V and 2 from J; bases not matched to a gene: 8. CDR3 size: 15 residues. Germline V gene lookup returns CDR1 SQVTM and CDR2 ANQGSEA.